This is a list of T cell receptor beta chains from one sample in a study of T cell responses to AZD1222 COVID-19 vaccine. The protocol was immunoSEQ multiplex PCR, while the TCRdb copy is restricted to in-frame clones and leaves out a portion. The top ten clones hold approximately 3.1% of a sample with under 150,000 clones, roughly 93% of them seen once. The sample consisted of peripheral blood, taken on day 0 of AZD1222 vaccination. The receptors were sampled from an adult in good health. CDR3s leave out the opening cysteine and the closing phenylalanine or tryptophan. Size tells how often a clone was seen (once, few, many) or the class of an expanded clone, and some rows leave it out.

>.|10|TRBJ2-1|TRBV12-3/TRBV12-4
ASRAEYNEQF
>.|13|TRBJ2-7|TRBV6-5
ASSSGGLAYHEQY
>.|11|TRBJ1-1|TRBV19
ASSRQLNTEAF
>.|12|TRBJ2-1|TRBV2
ASSEQGSYNEQF
>.|11|TRBJ2-1|TRBV28
ASNPETYNEQF
>.|13|TRBJ1-5|TRBV28
ASSFGRAGNQPQH
>.|14|TRBJ1-3|TRBV15
ATSRGLPSSGNTIY
>.|13|TRBJ2-5|TRBV5-4
ASSGASGIRETQY
>.|14|TRBJ1-3|TRBV5-1
ASSWGQGAAGNTIY
>.|9|TRBJ1-5|TRBV28
ATSLGEPQH
>.|12|TRBJ2-3|TRBV4-1
ASSPLVGLDRQY
>.|12|TRBJ1-3|TRBV7-9
ASSLSRVGNTIY
>.|10|TRBJ1-1|TRBV12-3/TRBV12-4
ASRGTGGRAF
>.|13|TRBJ2-2|TRBV5-6
ASSLGQGGTGELF
>.|10|TRBJ1-1|TRBV7-9
ASSLGDGEAF
>.|14|TRBJ1-6|TRBV28
ASSPITGDRNSPLH
>.|9|TRBJ1-2|TRBV29-1
SVERADGYT
>once|11|TRBJ2-3|TRBV2
ARGDPQFDTQY
>.|14|TRBJ1-3|TRBV13
ASSLGSAYSGNTIY
>.|11|TRBJ1-6|TRBV11-3
ACGGGRESPLH
>.|13|TRBJ1-2|TRBV3-1/TRBV3-2
ASSQDWGARYGYT
>once|11|TRBJ1-1|TRBV6-6
ASSVGQGFEAF
>.|13|TRBJ1-5|TRBV28
ASSPGGRGNQPQH
>.|14|TRBJ1-2|TRBV7-9
ASSGGTSGPNYGYT
>.|13|TRBJ2-3|TRBV5-1
ASSLAGRLLFTQY
>.|12|TRBJ2-7|TRBV4-2
ASSQVAGPTEQY
>.|14|TRBJ1-2|TRBV15
ATSSVPAPHRGGYT
>.|13|TRBJ2-7|TRBV2
ASSGEGQGDYEQY
>once|11|TRBJ1-5|TRBV11-2
ASSLASDQPQH
>.|13|TRBJ1-6|TRBV6-5
ASSPPGQGNSPLH
>.|10|TRBJ1-2|TRBV7-9
ASSLKGDGYT
>.|8|TRBJ1-2|TRBV11-3
ASSLGGYT
>.|13|TRBJ1-2|TRBV2
ASTPTTRRFYGYT
>.|15|TRBJ1-1|TRBV28
ASSLSWTEPMNTEAF
>.|12|TRBJ1-3|TRBV9
ASSNTGGRNTIY
>.|12|TRBJ2-3|TRBV5-5
ASSLATGPDTQY
>.|13|TRBJ1-2|TRBV4-1
ASSQFTLGNYGYT
>.|11|TRBJ1-2|TRBV28
ASSLGGGYGYT
>.|12|TRBJ1-6|TRBV19
ASSIDRNNSPLH
>.|11|TRBJ1-2|TRBV10-3
AISKRKDYGYT
>once|12|TRBJ2-7|TRBV19
ASSMRASFYEQY
>.|11|TRBJ2-7|TRBV7-2
ASSFQGAYEQY
>.|12|TRBJ2-5|TRBV5-4
ASSWGGGQETQY
>.|11|TRBJ1-1|TRBV12-3/TRBV12-4
ASSGGGNTEAF
>.|12|TRBJ2-7|TRBV6-5
ASRPRQGTYEQY
>.|13|TRBJ1-3|TRBV4-1
ASSQGGTGGNTIY
>.|11|TRBJ2-2|TRBV28
ASSPGGTLELF
>.|12|TRBJ1-2|TRBV5-4
ASSRPGTDYGYT
>.|14|TRBJ2-5|TRBV7-9
ASSPVLAGVLETQY
>.|11|TRBJ1-2|TRBV28
AGSEPGQPGYT
>once|16|TRBJ2-1|TRBV19
ASMKSGRGTGIYNEQF
>.|12|TRBJ2-7|TRBV28
ASSPREHKSEQY